What follows describes a single T cell receptor (beta chain). A junction boundary mismatches the germline segment, possibly from a read error. TCR beta cDNA came from around 500 ng total RNA, primed with a constant-region primer. ARM-PCR, slightly modified, supplied the TCR beta libraries through three nested multiplex PCR rounds. The two initial PCR rounds, around 10 cycles each, used TRBV1-TRBV30 forward and C-beta reverse primers. TCRdb ran MiXCR on the multiplex PCR reads and lists one entry per CDR3 protein. The table has approximately 310,000 distinct CDR3 sequences, 60% to 80% seen once. Germline DNA was also extracted, and blood RNA was taken from unsorted whole blood. The sample belongs to a study of tumor-infiltrating lymphocytes in primary liver carcinoma. About the research overall: Patients underwent resection of primary liver carcinoma. Spanning 4.2 to 10 cm, the tumors were T1-T3 N0M0. Men as well as women, aged 30 to 69 years, made up the patients.

Germline lookup yields CDR1 SEHNR and CDR2 FQNEAQ (reference sequence). This CDR3 spans 12 amino acids. The chain has TRBV7-9 and TRBJ1-1; the D is unclear. The sequencing input was peripheral blood. This receptor was obtained from a man aged 40-50 years with primary liver carcinoma and hepatitis B virus infection. CDR3 sequence reads: CASSFGPTETFF. For the CDR3, the DNA is TGTGCCAGCAGCTTCGGGCCCACTGAAACTTTCTTT.